These T cell receptor beta chains were read from a single sample in a study of a mutant IDH1 vaccine in newly diagnosed glioma. This table comes from immunoSEQ multiplex PCR, and its TCRdb copy is limited to in-frame clones, with some not included. The sample yields about 75,000 clones, roughly nine tenths seen once. These receptors' targets are unknown. The sample in question was PBMCs, obtained from a glioma patient whose treatment included an IDH1 peptide vaccine. The source is a woman between 50 and 59 years old with glioma. Both conserved end residues are part of each CDR3. The D gene is left open where the match is weak. The listing skips clone size in some rows; elsewhere it reads once, few, many or a size class.

TRBJ1-1	TRBV9	TRBD1	few	CASSAQGAHTEAFF	TGTGCCAGCAGCGCCCAGGGGGCGCACACTGAAGCTTTCTTT
TRBJ2-2	TRBV5-6	-	once	CASSLGDTYTGELFF	TGTGCCAGCAGCTTGGGGGACACCTACACCGGGGAGCTGTTTTTT
TRBJ2-7	TRBV7-9	-	-	CASSSRQSYEQYF	TGTGCCAGCAGTTCCAGACAGTCCTACGAGCAGTACTTC
TRBJ2-5	TRBV10-3	-	-	CAISERLSREETQYF	TGTGCCATCAGTGAGAGGCTGAGTAGGGAAGAGACCCAGTACTTC
TRBJ2-5	TRBV9	-	-	CASSVDEGSQETQYF	TGTGCCAGCAGCGTAGACGAAGGGTCCCAAGAGACCCAGTACTTC
TRBJ2-7	TRBV7-9	TRBD1	-	CASSLARRDRGYYEQYF	TGTGCCAGCAGCTTAGCCCGGAGAGACAGGGGCTACTACGAGCAGTACTTC
TRBJ2-1	TRBV7-9	TRBD2	-	CASSRTTSGIEQFF	TGTGCCAGCAGCAGAACGACTAGCGGGATTGAGCAGTTCTTC
TRBJ1-4	TRBV2	-	few	CASIGTGEKLFF	TGTGCCAGCATCGGGACGGGTGAAAAACTGTTTTTT
TRBJ2-2	TRBV4-1	TRBD1	-	CASSPGTVNTGELFF	TGCGCCAGCAGCCCAGGGACAGTGAACACCGGGGAGCTGTTTTTT
TRBJ1-2	TRBV10-3	TRBD1	-	CAIPTGQENYGYTF	TGTGCCATCCCAACCGGACAGGAGAACTATGGCTACACCTTC
TRBJ2-7	TRBV4-2	TRBD2	-	CASSRPGGYEQYF	TGTGCCAGCAGCCGCCCGGGAGGATACGAGCAGTACTTC
TRBJ1-3	TRBV30	-	-	CAWSVPSGVNTIYF	TGTGCCTGGAGTGTACCTTCAGGGGTAAACACCATATATTTT
TRBJ2-3	TRBV9	TRBD2	-	CASSTSGRAHNTDTQYF	TGTGCCAGCAGCACTAGCGGGAGGGCCCATAACACAGATACGCAGTATTTT
TRBJ2-1	TRBV7-9	TRBD1	-	CASSPTGTGAYNEQFF	TGTGCCAGCAGCCCTACCGGGACAGGGGCCTACAATGAGCAGTTCTTC
TRBJ2-7	TRBV19	-	-	CASSMDSESYEQYF	TGTGCCAGTAGTATGGACAGCGAGAGCTACGAGCAGTACTTC
TRBJ2-5	TRBV28	TRBD2	-	CASISGGPQETQYF	TGTGCCAGCATAAGCGGGGGACCTCAAGAGACCCAGTACTTC
TRBJ1-1	TRBV18	-	-	CASSPRGGLGTEAFF	TGTGCCAGCTCACCTAGGGGGGGGCTGGGGACTGAAGCTTTCTTT
TRBJ2-3	TRBV7-2	TRBD2	-	CASSFAPGLAGTDTQYF	TGTGCCAGCAGCTTTGCACCGGGACTAGCAGGGACAGATACGCAGTATTTT
TRBJ1-4	TRBV5-1	-	-	CASSSSGATNEKLFF	TGCGCCAGCAGCTCTTCAGGGGCAACTAATGAAAAACTGTTTTTT
TRBJ2-7	TRBV27	-	-	CASSLSRLSEQYF	TGTGCCAGCAGTTTGAGCAGGTTAAGCGAGCAGTACTTC
TRBJ1-1	TRBV5-3	-	once	CARSLEGQGGWTEAFF	TGTGCCAGAAGCTTAGAGGGACAAGGTGGATGGACTGAAGCTTTCTTT
TRBJ2-7	TRBV28	-	-	CASSLIAQLSYEQYF	TGTGCCAGCAGTTTGATTGCACAGCTCTCCTACGAGCAGTACTTC
TRBJ1-2	TRBV28	-	once	CASSTRSRQSRGNYGYTF	TGTGCCAGCAGCACCCGTTCCCGACAGTCCCGTGGTAACTATGGCTACACCTTC